A single TCR beta chain is shown here with its context. The germline gives CDR1 MDHEN, CDR2 SYDVKM. Trimming left V 5 bases short and J 5 bases short, with 22 bases between. The CDR3 runs to 17 residues. The protocol was immunoSEQ multiplex PCR, while the TCRdb copy is restricted to in-frame clones and leaves out a portion. The data contain under 300,000 clones, about 86% of them seen just once; the ten biggest clones take up roughly a tenth. The source of the sample is a study of blood T cell repertoires in COVID-19. Sequencing was performed on peripheral blood. This clonotype originated in a woman of 80 years or more with acute or convalescent COVID-19. The chain couples TRBV28 to TRBJ1-5; possibly TRBD1 for D (6 bases). This chain's CDR3 is CASSLSGGPSGDQPQHF. The CDR3 DNA sequence: TGTGCCAGCAGTCTATCGGGGGGCCCCTCGGGGGATCAGCCCCAGCATTTT.